What follows describes a single T cell receptor beta chain. As yet, its antigen is unknown. Generated by immunoSEQ multiplex PCR, the TCRdb table keeps only in-frame clones and is missing some. The profile shows 20,000 to 25,000 clones, approximately 72% of them singletons. The V and J ends lost 4 bases and 7 bases, in that order; junction bases with no gene match: 11. Germline loops: CDR1 SQVTM, CDR2 ANQGSEA. The CDR3 has 14 amino acids. This entry comes from a study of OX40 agonist ivuxolimab in advanced cancers. Study context: Dose-escalation cases comprised hepatocellular carcinoma, melanoma, renal cell or head and neck cancer.

Findings and limits, study-wide: At doses 0.1 to 3.0 mg/kg, CD4+ and CD8+ clones expanded.

The sequenced sample was CD4+ or CD8+ T cells sorted from blood, obtained in a trial of the OX40 agonist ivuxolimab. The gene calls are TRBV29-1 and TRBJ2-3; 7 bases align to TRBD1. This sequence originates from an adult with an advanced solid tumor such as melanoma, head and neck, liver or kidney cancer. The chain's CDR3 is CSVGGGRIPNTQYF. In nucleotides, the CDR3 is TGCAGCGTTGGAGGGGGCAGAATCCCGAATACGCAGTATTTT.